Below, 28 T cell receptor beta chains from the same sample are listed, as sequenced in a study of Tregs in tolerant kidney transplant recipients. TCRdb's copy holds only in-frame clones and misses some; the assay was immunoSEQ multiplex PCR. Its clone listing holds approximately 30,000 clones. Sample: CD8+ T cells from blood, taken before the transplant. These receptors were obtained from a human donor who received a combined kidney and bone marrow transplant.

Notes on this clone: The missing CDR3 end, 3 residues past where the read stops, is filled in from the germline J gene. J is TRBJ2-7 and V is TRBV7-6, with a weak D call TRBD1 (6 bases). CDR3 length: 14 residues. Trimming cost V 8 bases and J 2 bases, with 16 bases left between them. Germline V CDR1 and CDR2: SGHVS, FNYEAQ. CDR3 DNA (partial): TGTGCCAGCGGACGTGCAGGGGACACCTACGAG. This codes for CASGRAGDTYE. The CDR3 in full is CASGRAGDTYEQYF.

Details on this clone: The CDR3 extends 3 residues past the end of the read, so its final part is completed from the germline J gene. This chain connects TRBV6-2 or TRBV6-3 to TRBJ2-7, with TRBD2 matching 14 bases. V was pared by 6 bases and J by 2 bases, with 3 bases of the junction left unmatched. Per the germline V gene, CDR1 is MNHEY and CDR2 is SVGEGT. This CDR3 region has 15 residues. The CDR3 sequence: CASRSGLAGAYEQYF. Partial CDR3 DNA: TGTGCCAGCAGGTCGGGACTAGCGGGAGCCTACGAG.

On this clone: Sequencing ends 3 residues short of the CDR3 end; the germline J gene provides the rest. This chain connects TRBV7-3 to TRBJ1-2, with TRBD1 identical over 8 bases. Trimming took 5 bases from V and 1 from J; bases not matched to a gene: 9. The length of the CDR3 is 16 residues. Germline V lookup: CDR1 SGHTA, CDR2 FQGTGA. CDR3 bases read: TGTGCCAGCAGCAGCACCAACAGGGGGGGTAACTATGGC. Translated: CASSSTNRGGNYG. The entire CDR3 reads CASSSTNRGGNYGYTF.

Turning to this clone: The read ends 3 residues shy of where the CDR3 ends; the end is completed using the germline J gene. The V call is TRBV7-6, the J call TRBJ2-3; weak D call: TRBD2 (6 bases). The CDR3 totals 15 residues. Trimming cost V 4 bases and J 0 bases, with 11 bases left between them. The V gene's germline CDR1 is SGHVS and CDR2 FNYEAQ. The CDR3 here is CASSSSGSSTDTQYF. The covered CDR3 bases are TGTGCCAGCAGCTCAAGCGGGTCTAGCACAGATACG.

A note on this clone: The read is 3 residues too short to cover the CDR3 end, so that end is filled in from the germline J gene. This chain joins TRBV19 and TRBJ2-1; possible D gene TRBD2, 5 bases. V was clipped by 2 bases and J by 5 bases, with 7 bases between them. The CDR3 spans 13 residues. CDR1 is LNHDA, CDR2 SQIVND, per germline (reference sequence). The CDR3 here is CASSIRLNNEQFF. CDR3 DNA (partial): TGTGCCAGTAGTATAAGACTAAACAATGAG.

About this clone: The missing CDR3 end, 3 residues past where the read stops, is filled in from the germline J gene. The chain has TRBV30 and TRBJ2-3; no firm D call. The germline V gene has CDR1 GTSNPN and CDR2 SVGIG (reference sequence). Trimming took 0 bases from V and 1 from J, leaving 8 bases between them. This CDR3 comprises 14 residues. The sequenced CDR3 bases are TGTGCCTGGAGTGTACAGTGGGGCACAGATACG. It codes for CAWSVQWGTDT. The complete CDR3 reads CAWSVQWGTDTQYF. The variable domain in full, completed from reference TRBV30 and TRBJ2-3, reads SQTIHQWPATLVQPVGSPLSLECTVEGTSNPNLYWYRQAAGRGLQLLFYSVGIGQISSEVPQNLSASRPQDRQFILSSKKLLLSDSGFYLCAWSVQWGTDTQYFGPGTRLTVL.

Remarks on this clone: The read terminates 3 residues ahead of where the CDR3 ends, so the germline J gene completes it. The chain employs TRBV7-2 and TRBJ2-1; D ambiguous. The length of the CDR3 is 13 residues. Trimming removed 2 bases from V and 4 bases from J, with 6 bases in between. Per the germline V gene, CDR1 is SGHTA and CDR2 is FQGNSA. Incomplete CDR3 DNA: TGTGCCAGCAGCTTACAAGGTTACAATGAG. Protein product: CASSLQGYNE. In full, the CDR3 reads CASSLQGYNEQFF.

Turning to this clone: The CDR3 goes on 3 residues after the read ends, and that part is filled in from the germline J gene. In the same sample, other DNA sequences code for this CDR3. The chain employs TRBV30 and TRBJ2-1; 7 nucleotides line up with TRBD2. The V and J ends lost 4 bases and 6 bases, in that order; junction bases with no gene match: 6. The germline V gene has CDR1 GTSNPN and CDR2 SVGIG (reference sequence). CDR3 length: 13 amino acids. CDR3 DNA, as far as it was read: TGTGCCTGGACTAGCGGTGATGGCAATGAG. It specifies CAWTSGDGNE. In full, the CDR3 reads CAWTSGDGNEQFF.

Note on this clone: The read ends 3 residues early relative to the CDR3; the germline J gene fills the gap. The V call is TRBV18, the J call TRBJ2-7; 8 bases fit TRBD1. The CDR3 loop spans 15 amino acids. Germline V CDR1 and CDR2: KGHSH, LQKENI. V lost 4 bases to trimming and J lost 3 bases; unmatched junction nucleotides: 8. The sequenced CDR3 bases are TGTGCCAGCTCACGAGAGACAGGGGCAGGCTACGAG. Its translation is CASSRETGAGYE. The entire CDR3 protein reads CASSRETGAGYEQYF.

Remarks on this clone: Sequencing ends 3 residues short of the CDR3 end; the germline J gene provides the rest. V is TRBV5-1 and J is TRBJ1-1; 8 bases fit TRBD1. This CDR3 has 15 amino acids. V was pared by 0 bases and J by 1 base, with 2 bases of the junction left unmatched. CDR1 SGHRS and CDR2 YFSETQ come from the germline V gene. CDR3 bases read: TGCGCCAGCAGCTTGGCGGGGACAGGGAACACTGAA. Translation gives CASSLAGTGNTE. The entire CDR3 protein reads CASSLAGTGNTEAFF. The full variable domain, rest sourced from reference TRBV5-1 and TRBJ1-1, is KAGVTQTPRYLIKTRGQQVTLSCSPISGHRSVSWYQQTPGQGLQFLFEYFSETQRNKGNFPGRFSGRQFSNSRSEMNVSTLELGDSALYLCASSLAGTGNTEAFFGQGTRLTVV.

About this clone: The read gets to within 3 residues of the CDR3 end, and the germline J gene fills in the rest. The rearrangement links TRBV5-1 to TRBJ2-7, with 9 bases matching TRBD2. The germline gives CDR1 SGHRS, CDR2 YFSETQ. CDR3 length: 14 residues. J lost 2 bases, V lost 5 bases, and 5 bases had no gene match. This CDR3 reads CASRREGETYEQYF. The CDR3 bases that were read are TGCGCCAGCAGGCGGGAGGGGGAAACCTACGAG.

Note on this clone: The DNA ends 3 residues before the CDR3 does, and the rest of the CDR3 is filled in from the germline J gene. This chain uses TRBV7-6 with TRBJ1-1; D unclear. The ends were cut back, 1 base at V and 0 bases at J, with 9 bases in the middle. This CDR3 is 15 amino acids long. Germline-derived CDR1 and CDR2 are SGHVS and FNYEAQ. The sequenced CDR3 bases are TGTGCCAGCAGCTTAGATGCGGGGTTGAACACTGAA. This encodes CASSLDAGLNTE. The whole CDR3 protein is CASSLDAGLNTEAFF.

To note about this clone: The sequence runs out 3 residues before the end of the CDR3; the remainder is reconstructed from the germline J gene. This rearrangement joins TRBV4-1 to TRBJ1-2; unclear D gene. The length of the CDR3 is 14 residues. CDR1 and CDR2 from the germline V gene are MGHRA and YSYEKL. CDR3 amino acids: CASSQGRAPEGYTF. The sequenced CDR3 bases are TGCGCCAGCAGCCAAGGGAGGGCCCCTGAGGGC.

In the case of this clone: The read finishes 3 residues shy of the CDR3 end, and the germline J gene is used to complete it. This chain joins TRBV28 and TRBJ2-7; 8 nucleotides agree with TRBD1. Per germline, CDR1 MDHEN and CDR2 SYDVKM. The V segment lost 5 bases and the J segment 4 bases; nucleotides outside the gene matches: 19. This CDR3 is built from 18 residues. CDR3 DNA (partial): TGTGCCAGCAGTGATCAGGGGGCCCTAGTCTTCACCTTTTACGAG. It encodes CASSDQGALVFTFYE. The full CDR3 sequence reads CASSDQGALVFTFYEQYF.

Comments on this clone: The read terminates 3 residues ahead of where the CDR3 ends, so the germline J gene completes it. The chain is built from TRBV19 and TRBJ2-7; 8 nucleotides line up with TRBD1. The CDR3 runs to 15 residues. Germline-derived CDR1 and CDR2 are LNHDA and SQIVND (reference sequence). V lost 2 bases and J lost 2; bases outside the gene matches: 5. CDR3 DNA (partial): TGTGCCAGTAGTATAACGACAGGGGAAACCTACGAG. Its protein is CASSITTGETYE. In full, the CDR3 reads CASSITTGETYEQYF.

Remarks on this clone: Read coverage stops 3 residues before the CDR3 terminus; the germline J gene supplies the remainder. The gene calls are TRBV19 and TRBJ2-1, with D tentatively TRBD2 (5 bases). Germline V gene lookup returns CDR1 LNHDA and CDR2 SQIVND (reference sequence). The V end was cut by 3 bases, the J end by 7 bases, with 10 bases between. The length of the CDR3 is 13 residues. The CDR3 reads CASSMGSGNEQFF. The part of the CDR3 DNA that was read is TGTGCCAGTAGTATGGGATCGGGGAATGAG.

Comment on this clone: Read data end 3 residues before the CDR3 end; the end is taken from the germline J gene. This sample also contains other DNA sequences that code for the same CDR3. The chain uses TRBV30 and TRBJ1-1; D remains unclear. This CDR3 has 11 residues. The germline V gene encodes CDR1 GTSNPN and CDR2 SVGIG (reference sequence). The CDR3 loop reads CAWSVLSEAFF. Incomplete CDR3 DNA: TGTGCCTGGAGTGTACTATCGGAA.

CDR3 sequence: CSARGLAVTYEQYF. CDR3 DNA, as far as it was read: TGCAGTGCTAGAGGACTAGCTGTGACCTACGAG. The rearrangement links TRBV20-1 to TRBJ2-7; 7 bases fit TRBD2. With the read ending 3 residues before the CDR3 end, the germline J gene is used to fill in that end. The CDR3 runs to 14 residues. CDR1 is DFQATT, CDR2 SNEGSKA, per germline (reference sequence). V lost 1 base, J lost 2 bases, and 5 bases stayed unmatched.

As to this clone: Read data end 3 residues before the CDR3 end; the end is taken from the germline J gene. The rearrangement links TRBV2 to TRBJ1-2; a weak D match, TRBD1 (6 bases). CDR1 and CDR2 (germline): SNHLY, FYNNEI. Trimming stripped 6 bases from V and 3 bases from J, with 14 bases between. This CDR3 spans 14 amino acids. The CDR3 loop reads CASREQGKHYGYTF. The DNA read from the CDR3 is TGTGCCAGCAGGGAACAGGGTAAGCACTATGGC.

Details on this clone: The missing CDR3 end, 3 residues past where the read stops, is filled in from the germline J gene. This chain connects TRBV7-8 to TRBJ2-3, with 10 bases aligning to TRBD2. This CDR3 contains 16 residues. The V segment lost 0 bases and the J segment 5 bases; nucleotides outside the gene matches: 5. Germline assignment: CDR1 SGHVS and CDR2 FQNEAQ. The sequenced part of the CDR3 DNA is TGTGCCAGCAGCTTAGCATGGACTAGCGGTAAAGATACG. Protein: CASSLAWTSGKDT. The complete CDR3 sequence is CASSLAWTSGKDTQYF. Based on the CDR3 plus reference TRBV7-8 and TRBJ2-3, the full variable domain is GAGVSQSPRYKVAKRGQDVALRCDPISGHVSLFWYQQALGQGPEFLTYFQNEAQLDKSGLPSDRFFAERPEGSVSTLKIQRTQQEDSAVYLCASSLAWTSGKDTQYFGPGTRLTVL.

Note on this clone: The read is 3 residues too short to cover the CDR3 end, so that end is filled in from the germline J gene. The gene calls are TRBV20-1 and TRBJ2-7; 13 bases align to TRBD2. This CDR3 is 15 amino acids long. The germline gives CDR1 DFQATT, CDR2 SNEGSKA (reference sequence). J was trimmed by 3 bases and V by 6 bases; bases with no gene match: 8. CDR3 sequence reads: CSADRTSGSIYEQYF. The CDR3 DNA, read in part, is TGCAGTGCCGATCGGACTAGCGGGAGTATCTACGAG.

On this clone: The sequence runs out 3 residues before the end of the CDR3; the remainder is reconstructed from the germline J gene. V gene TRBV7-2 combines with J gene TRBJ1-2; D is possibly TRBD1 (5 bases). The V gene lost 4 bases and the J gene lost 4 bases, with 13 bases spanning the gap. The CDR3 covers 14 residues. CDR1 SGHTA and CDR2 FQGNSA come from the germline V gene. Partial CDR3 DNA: TGTGCCAGCAGCTCTATTGGGGGGTTCTATGGC. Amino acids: CASSSIGGFYG. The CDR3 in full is CASSSIGGFYGYTF.

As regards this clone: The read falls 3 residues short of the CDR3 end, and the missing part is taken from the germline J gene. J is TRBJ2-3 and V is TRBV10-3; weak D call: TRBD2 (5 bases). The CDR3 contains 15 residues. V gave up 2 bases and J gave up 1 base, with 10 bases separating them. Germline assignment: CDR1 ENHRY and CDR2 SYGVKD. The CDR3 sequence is CAISEKRVGTDTQYF. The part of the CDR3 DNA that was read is TGTGCCATCAGTGAGAAGAGGGTTGGCACAGATACG.

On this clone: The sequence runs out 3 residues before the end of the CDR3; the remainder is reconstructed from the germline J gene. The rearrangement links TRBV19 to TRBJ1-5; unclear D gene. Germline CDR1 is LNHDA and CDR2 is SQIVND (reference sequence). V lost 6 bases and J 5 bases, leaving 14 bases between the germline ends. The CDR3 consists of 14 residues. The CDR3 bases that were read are TGTGCCAGTAGCCGCGCGGTGCACCATCAGCCC. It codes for CASSRAVHHQP. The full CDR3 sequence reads CASSRAVHHQPQHF.

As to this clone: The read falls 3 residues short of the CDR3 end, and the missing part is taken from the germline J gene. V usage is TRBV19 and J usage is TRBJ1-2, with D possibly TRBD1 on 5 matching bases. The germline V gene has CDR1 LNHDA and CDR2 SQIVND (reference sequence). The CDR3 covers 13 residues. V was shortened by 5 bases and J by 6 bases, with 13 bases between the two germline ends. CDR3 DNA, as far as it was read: TGTGCCAGTAGTTCGGCAGGGTGGCATGGC. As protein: CASSSAGWHG. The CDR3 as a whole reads CASSSAGWHGYTF.

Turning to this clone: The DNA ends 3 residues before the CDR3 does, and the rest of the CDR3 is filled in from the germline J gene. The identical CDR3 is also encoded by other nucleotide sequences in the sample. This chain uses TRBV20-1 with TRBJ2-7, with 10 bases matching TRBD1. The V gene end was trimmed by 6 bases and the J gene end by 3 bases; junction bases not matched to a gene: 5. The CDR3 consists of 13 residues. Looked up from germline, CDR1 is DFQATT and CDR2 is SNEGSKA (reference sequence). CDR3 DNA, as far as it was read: TGCAGTGCCCCGGGACAGGGGAACTACGAG. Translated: CSAPGQGNYE. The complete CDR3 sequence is CSAPGQGNYEQYF.

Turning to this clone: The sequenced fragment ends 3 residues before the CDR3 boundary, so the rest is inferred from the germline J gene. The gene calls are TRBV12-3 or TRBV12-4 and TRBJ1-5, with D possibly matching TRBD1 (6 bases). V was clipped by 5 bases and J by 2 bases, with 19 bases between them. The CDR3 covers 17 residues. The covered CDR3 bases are TGTGCCAGCAGTAACAGGGACGAAGGTTTCGGCAATCAGCCC. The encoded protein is CASSNRDEGFGNQP. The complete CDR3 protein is CASSNRDEGFGNQPQHF.

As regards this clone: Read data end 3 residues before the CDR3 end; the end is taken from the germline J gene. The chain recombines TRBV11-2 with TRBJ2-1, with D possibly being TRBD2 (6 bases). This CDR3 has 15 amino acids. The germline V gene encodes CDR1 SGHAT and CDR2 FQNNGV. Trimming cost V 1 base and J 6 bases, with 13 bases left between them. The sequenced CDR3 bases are TGTGCCAGCAGCTTAGGGCTAGCGACCCGCAATGAG. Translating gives CASSLGLATRNE. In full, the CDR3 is CASSLGLATRNEQFF.